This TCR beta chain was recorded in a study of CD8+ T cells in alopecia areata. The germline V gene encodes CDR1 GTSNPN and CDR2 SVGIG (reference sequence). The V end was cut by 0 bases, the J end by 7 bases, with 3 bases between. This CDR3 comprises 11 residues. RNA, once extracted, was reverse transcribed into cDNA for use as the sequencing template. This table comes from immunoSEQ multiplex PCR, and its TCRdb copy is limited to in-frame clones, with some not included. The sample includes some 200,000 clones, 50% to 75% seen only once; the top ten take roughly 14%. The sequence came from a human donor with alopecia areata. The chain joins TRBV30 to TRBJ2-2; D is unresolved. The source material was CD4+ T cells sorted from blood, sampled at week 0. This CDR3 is CAWSVYGELFF. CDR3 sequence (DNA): TGTGCCTGGAGTGTATACGGGGAGCTGTTTTTT.